This TCR beta chain was observed in a study of cytomegalovirus exposure and HLA in healthy donors. Whole-study results and caveats: The records held CMV serostatus as the only immune exposure information.

The study ran its PCR with 60 Vbeta and 13 Jbeta primers. Profiling relied on immunoSEQ multiplex PCR, and the TCRdb table lists in-frame clones only, not all of them. The data contain about 190,000 clones, 70% to 80% of them singletons. Worth noting for this clone: The antigen is undetermined.

CDR1 and CDR2 (germline): SGHDT, YYEEEE. V was pared by 0 bases and J by 0 bases, with 6 bases of the junction left unmatched. The CDR3 extends over 17 amino acids. The chain has TRBV5-6 and TRBJ1-3; 7 nucleotides agree with TRBD1. The sample taken for sequencing was PBMCs. This TCR came from a woman aged 45-65 years in good health and CMV-seronegative. DNA for the CDR3: TGTGCCAGCAGCTTGGGGGACAGCTCGATCTCTGGAAACACCATATATTTT. Its translation is CASSLGDSSISGNTIYF.